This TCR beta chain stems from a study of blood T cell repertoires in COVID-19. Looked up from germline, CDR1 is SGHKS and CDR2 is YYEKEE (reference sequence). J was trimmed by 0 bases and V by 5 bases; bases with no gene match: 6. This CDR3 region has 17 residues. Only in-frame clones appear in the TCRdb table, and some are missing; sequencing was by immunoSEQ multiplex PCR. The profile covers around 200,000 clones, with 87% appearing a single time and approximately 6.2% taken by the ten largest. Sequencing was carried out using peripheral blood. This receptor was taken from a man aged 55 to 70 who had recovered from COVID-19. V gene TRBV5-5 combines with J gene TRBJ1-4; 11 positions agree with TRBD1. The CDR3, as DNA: TGTGCCAGCAGTCGACCGGGACAGGGGGCAACTAATGAAAAACTGTTTTTT. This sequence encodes CASSRPGQGATNEKLFF.